Below, 5 T cell receptor beta chains from the same sample are listed, as sequenced in a study of spatial heterogeneity in lung cancer. As to time point: blood at routine non-recurrence follow-up after resection. Each CDR3 protein gets one entry after TCRdb re-called the 5' RACE reads with MiXCR. The sample consists of approximately 17,000 distinct CDR3 sequences, 19% of them appearing once. The sequences come from PBMCs, collected at follow-up. All receptors derive from a male donor with early-stage non-small cell lung cancer.

The table lists this clonotype with a few counts. The chain links TRBV30 to TRBJ2-3, with a tentative D call TRBD2 (5 bases). Germline assignment: CDR1 GTSNPN and CDR2 SVGIG (reference sequence). The CDR3 length is 17 residues. V lost 3 bases, J lost 0 bases, and 19 bases lay in between. CDR3 region: CAWRDFPALTSTDTQYF. For the CDR3, the DNA is TGTGCCTGGAGGGACTTTCCGGCCCTAACTAGCACAGATACGCAGTATTTT.

J is TRBJ2-7 and V is TRBV9, with D possibly TRBD2 on 6 matching bases. The germline V gene has CDR1 SGDLS and CDR2 YYNGEE. Trimming took off 3 bases at V and 2 bases at J, with 12 bases between the two ends. The CDR3 covers 14 residues. The CDR3 is CASSAGLTTYEQYF. The CDR3 region has the DNA TGTGCCAGCAGCGCGGGACTCACTACCTACGAGCAGTACTTC.

This chain connects TRBV18 to TRBJ2-3, with 8 bases that match TRBD2. Germline-derived CDR1 and CDR2 are KGHSH and LQKENI. The CDR3 runs to 16 residues. Unmatched junction bases numbered 9, after V lost 1 base and J lost 6 bases. The chain's CDR3 is CASSPLAGGAGDTQYF. The CDR3 DNA is TGTGCCAGCTCACCACTGGCGGGGGGAGCTGGGGATACGCAGTATTTT.

The chain has TRBV29-1 and TRBJ2-5; D may be TRBD2 (5 bases). V shed 0 bases and J shed 5 bases, with 10 bases lying between them. The CDR3 is 13 amino acids. Germline V gene lookup returns CDR1 SQVTM and CDR2 ANQGSEA. CDR3 amino acids: CSVEDRAGETQYF. CDR3 in DNA: TGCAGCGTTGAAGACCGGGCGGGCGAGACCCAGTACTTC.

The CDR3 sequence: CASSPRSFANTGELFF. CDR3 DNA: TGTGCCAGCAGCCCCCGCTCGTTTGCGAACACCGGGGAGCTGTTTTTT. The chain employs TRBV11-2 and TRBJ2-2, with D unclear. Germline V gene data show CDR1 as SGHAT and CDR2 as FQNNGV. The length of the CDR3 is 16 residues. V shed 5 bases and J shed 0 bases, with 13 bases lying between them.